There are a few counts of the clone carrying this T cell receptor (beta chain). The antigen is unknown. This entry is derived from a study of T cells in Graves' hyperthyroidism and ophthalmopathy. Study outcomes and limitations: Ophthalmopathy cases were set apart from stable hyperthyroidism by a 13 V-J model.

The length of the CDR3 is 17 residues. V lost 6 bases to trimming and J lost 5 bases; unmatched junction nucleotides: 11. Germline-derived CDR1 and CDR2 are SGHRS and YFSETQ. RNA transcripts served as the template for amplifying TCR beta CDR3 regions. HTBI primers were employed in a first-round RT-PCR of the TCR CDR3. TCRdb used MiXCR to reprocess the multiplex PCR reads, holding one entry per CDR3 protein. The sample yields about 660,000 distinct CDR3 sequences, less than 45% seen once. The rearrangement links TRBV5-1 to TRBJ2-2; 12 bases line up with TRBD2. The sequence came from an adult man with Graves' disease, either hyperthyroidism or ophthalmopathy (not recorded which). Sequenced input: peripheral blood or thyroid tissue (not recorded which). CDR3 in DNA: TGCGCCAGCACGCCTCTCGCCGGGACTAGCGGGACCGGGGAGCTGTTTTTT. Encoded protein: CASTPLAGTSGTGELFF.